The rows below give T cell receptor beta chains drawn from one sample of a study of blood T cell repertoires in COVID-19. Here immunoSEQ multiplex PCR was the method, and the copy in TCRdb shows in-frame clones only, minus some. The table records some 390,000 clones, roughly 91% of them present only once. Material: PBMCs or T cells enriched from blood (not recorded which). These receptors came from a woman in her twenties or thirties who had recovered from COVID-19. Both conserved end residues are part of each CDR3. Fields, in order: D gene, V gene, J gene, clone size, CDR3 DNA, CDR3 protein. D genes are given only for firm matches. For some rows the clone size is stated as once, few or many, or as a class when expanded; others skip it.

D gene: NA
V gene: TRBV2
J gene: TRBJ2-7
clone size: NA
CDR3 DNA: TGTGCCAGCGGACAGTTTGTTACTACCTACGAGCAGTACTTC
CDR3 protein: CASGQFVTTYEQYF

D gene: TRBD1
V gene: TRBV6-6
J gene: TRBJ1-2
clone size: NA
CDR3 DNA: TGTGCCAGCAGTTACCCCGGACAGGGGACGGATGGCTACACCTTC
CDR3 protein: CASSYPGQGTDGYTF

D gene: NA
V gene: TRBV7-8
J gene: TRBJ2-3
clone size: NA
CDR3 DNA: TGTGCCAGCAGCTTACCCCATAGACTAGGCCCCACAGATACGCAGTATTTT
CDR3 protein: CASSLPHRLGPTDTQYF

D gene: TRBD2
V gene: TRBV20-1
J gene: TRBJ2-1
clone size: few
CDR3 DNA: TGCAGTGCTAGTGGGACTAGCGGGAGGGGGTTGTACAATGAGCAGTTCTTC
CDR3 protein: CSASGTSGRGLYNEQFF

D gene: NA
V gene: TRBV25-1
J gene: TRBJ2-3
clone size: few
CDR3 DNA: TGTGCCAGCAGTGAATATACTTTCACAGATACGCAGTATTTT
CDR3 protein: CASSEYTFTDTQYF

D gene: TRBD1
V gene: TRBV5-6
J gene: TRBJ1-4
clone size: NA
CDR3 DNA: TGTGCCAGCAGCTACGGGGACAGGGGTGCTAATGAAAAACTGTTTTTT
CDR3 protein: CASSYGDRGANEKLFF

D gene: TRBD1
V gene: TRBV27
J gene: TRBJ1-2
clone size: NA
CDR3 DNA: TGTGCCAGCCGGTCAGCAGGGGGGCCCAGATCCTATGGCTACACCTTC
CDR3 protein: CASRSAGGPRSYGYTF

D gene: NA
V gene: TRBV5-1
J gene: TRBJ1-2
clone size: NA
CDR3 DNA: TGCGCCAGCAGCAACGACACCGTCGGCTACACCTTC
CDR3 protein: CASSNDTVGYTF

D gene: NA
V gene: TRBV6-2/TRBV6-3
J gene: TRBJ1-5
clone size: NA
CDR3 DNA: TGTGCCAGCAGTTACAGCAGGGGCAATCAGCCCCAGCATTTT
CDR3 protein: CASSYSRGNQPQHF

D gene: TRBD2
V gene: TRBV24-1
J gene: TRBJ2-5
clone size: NA
CDR3 DNA: TGTGCCACCAGTGATTCCGGGACTAGCCTGGAGACCCAGTACTTC
CDR3 protein: CATSDSGTSLETQYF

D gene: TRBD1
V gene: TRBV5-1
J gene: TRBJ1-2
clone size: once
CDR3 DNA: TGCGCCAGCGGACCAGACAGGGTGAAGGATGGCTACACCTTC
CDR3 protein: CASGPDRVKDGYTF

D gene: NA
V gene: TRBV19
J gene: TRBJ1-6
clone size: NA
CDR3 DNA: TGTGCCAGTAGTATCGGGAGATCGAATTCACCCCTCCACTTT
CDR3 protein: CASSIGRSNSPLHF

D gene: NA
V gene: TRBV24-1
J gene: TRBJ2-1
clone size: few
CDR3 DNA: TGTGCCACCAGTGTCCCGGGACTTAAGAATGAGCAGTTCTTC
CDR3 protein: CATSVPGLKNEQFF

D gene: NA
V gene: TRBV10-2
J gene: TRBJ1-1
clone size: NA
CDR3 DNA: TGTGCCAGCAGCCGGGACACTGAAGCTTTCTTT
CDR3 protein: CASSRDTEAFF

D gene: TRBD2
V gene: TRBV7-8
J gene: TRBJ2-5
clone size: NA
CDR3 DNA: TGTGCCAGCAGCTTGATACGTCTAGCGGAAGAGACCCAGTACTTC
CDR3 protein: CASSLIRLAEETQYF

D gene: TRBD1
V gene: TRBV18
J gene: TRBJ2-3
clone size: NA
CDR3 DNA: TGTGCCAGCTCACAATGGACAGGGGTGAACATGGATACGCAGTATTTT
CDR3 protein: CASSQWTGVNMDTQYF

D gene: NA
V gene: TRBV6-5
J gene: TRBJ2-2
clone size: few
CDR3 DNA: TGTGCCAGCAAAGGGCGGGAAGCCGGGGAGCTGTTTTTT
CDR3 protein: CASKGREAGELFF

D gene: NA
V gene: TRBV18
J gene: TRBJ2-3
clone size: NA
CDR3 DNA: TGTGCCAGCTCACCAGCCGGGGATACGCAGTATTTT
CDR3 protein: CASSPAGDTQYF

D gene: TRBD2
V gene: TRBV7-8
J gene: TRBJ2-3
clone size: NA
CDR3 DNA: TGTGCCAGCAGTTGGACTAGCGGGGGTCGGACAGATACGCAGTATTTT
CDR3 protein: CASSWTSGGRTDTQYF

D gene: TRBD2
V gene: TRBV27
J gene: TRBJ2-7
clone size: NA
CDR3 DNA: TGTGCCAGCAGTCCCCTAGCGGGAGCGGGCTACGAGCAGTACTTC
CDR3 protein: CASSPLAGAGYEQYF

D gene: TRBD1
V gene: TRBV30
J gene: TRBJ1-2
clone size: NA
CDR3 DNA: TGTGCCTGGAGTGGAGAAACAGGGGATGGCTACACCTTC
CDR3 protein: CAWSGETGDGYTF

D gene: TRBD2
V gene: TRBV12-5
J gene: TRBJ2-7
clone size: NA
CDR3 DNA: TGTGCTAGTGGGCGCGGGAGGAGCTACGAGCAGTACTTC
CDR3 protein: CASGRGRSYEQYF

D gene: NA
V gene: TRBV24-1
J gene: TRBJ2-2
clone size: NA
CDR3 DNA: TGTGCCACCAGTGACCCGGACTCCGCCGCGAACACCGGGGAGCTGTTTTTT
CDR3 protein: CATSDPDSAANTGELFF

D gene: TRBD2
V gene: TRBV5-1
J gene: TRBJ2-7
clone size: NA
CDR3 DNA: TGCGCCAGCAGCTCTACTAGCGGGAGTCGAAACGAGCAGTACTTC
CDR3 protein: CASSSTSGSRNEQYF

D gene: NA
V gene: TRBV4-3
J gene: TRBJ1-3
clone size: once
CDR3 DNA: TGCGCCAGCAGCCAAGCCGACAGGTCTGGAAACACCATATATTTT
CDR3 protein: CASSQADRSGNTIYF

D gene: NA
V gene: TRBV19
J gene: TRBJ2-7
clone size: NA
CDR3 DNA: TGTGCCAGTAGTAAAGGACAGGGACTAAGCTACGAGCAGTACTTC
CDR3 protein: CASSKGQGLSYEQYF

D gene: NA
V gene: TRBV27
J gene: TRBJ2-1
clone size: few
CDR3 DNA: TGTGCCAGCAGCCCGAGGGCTAGCTGGAACAATGAGCAGTTCTTC
CDR3 protein: CASSPRASWNNEQFF

D gene: NA
V gene: TRBV21-1
J gene: TRBJ2-2
clone size: NA
CDR3 DNA: TGTGCCAGCAGCAAAGAGTCGAGAAATGAGCTGTTTTTT
CDR3 protein: CASSKESRNELFF

D gene: NA
V gene: TRBV7-9
J gene: TRBJ2-7
clone size: NA
CDR3 DNA: TGTGCCAGCAGCTTAGCGTTATCCTCCTCTTCTAGTAGCAACGAGCAGTACTTC
CDR3 protein: CASSLALSSSSSSNEQYF